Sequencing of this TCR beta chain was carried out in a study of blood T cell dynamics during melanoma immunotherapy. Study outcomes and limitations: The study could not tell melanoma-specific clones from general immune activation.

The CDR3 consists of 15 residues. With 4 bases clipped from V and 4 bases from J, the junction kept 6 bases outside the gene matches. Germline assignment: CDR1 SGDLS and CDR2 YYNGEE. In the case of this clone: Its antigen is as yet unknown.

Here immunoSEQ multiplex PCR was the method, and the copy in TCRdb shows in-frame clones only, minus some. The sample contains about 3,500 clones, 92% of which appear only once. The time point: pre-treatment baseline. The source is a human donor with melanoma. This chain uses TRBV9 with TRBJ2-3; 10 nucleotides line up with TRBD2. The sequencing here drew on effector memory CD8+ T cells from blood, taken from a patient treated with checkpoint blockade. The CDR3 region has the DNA TGTGCCAGCAGCTCTAGCGGGAGCCAGGCAGATACGCAGTATTTT. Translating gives CASSSSGSQADTQYF.